The rows below give T cell receptor beta chains drawn from one sample of a study of CD8 T cell repertoires and HIV-1 epitope variants. The antigens these receptors bind are not known. Some clones are missing from TCRdb's copy, which holds only in-frame ones; the method was immunoSEQ multiplex PCR. The table lists 5,000 to 6,500 clones, around two thirds of them singletons. The sequenced sample consisted of cultured CD8+ T cells derived from PBMCs. Receptors originate from a male donor with HIV. CDR3s include the opening cysteine and the closing phenylalanine or tryptophan. Fields, in order: V gene, J gene, CDR3 protein.

v_gene: TRBV14
j_gene: TRBJ2-2
CDR3aa: CASSQDLTAGELFF

v_gene: TRBV9
j_gene: TRBJ2-1
CDR3aa: CASSVPLGASGGPSSYNEQFF

v_gene: TRBV4-2
j_gene: TRBJ1-2
CDR3aa: CASSQVRDSYGYTF

v_gene: TRBV4-1
j_gene: TRBJ1-2
CDR3aa: CASSQGTVSGYTF

v_gene: TRBV7-2
j_gene: TRBJ1-2
CDR3aa: CASSPDRTSRSGYTF

v_gene: TRBV6-6
j_gene: TRBJ2-7
CDR3aa: CASSPGAITYEQYF

v_gene: TRBV5-6
j_gene: TRBJ1-1
CDR3aa: CASSLQVLNTEAFF

v_gene: TRBV7-6
j_gene: TRBJ1-1
CDR3aa: CASSREGNTEAFF

v_gene: TRBV7-9
j_gene: TRBJ2-1
CDR3aa: CASNSLKGANEQFF

v_gene: TRBV28
j_gene: TRBJ2-1
CDR3aa: CASSLGGSGNEQFF

v_gene: TRBV9
j_gene: TRBJ1-2
CDR3aa: CASSVEEGGYGYTF

v_gene: TRBV7-8
j_gene: TRBJ2-1
CDR3aa: CASSHRASGGATSYNEQFF

v_gene: TRBV9
j_gene: TRBJ2-7
CDR3aa: CASSAGGRDEQYF

v_gene: TRBV4-3
j_gene: TRBJ2-7
CDR3aa: CASSQGPGTALSEQYF

v_gene: TRBV12-5
j_gene: TRBJ1-6
CDR3aa: CASGLPHPSGGHNSPLHF

v_gene: TRBV29-1
j_gene: TRBJ1-3
CDR3aa: CSVESGNTIYF

v_gene: TRBV5-8
j_gene: TRBJ2-2
CDR3aa: CASSLAAGELFF

v_gene: TRBV5-6
j_gene: TRBJ2-7
CDR3aa: CASSLMGELLYEQYF

v_gene: TRBV9
j_gene: TRBJ1-5
CDR3aa: CASSVGGGTQPQHF

v_gene: TRBV6-1
j_gene: TRBJ2-7
CDR3aa: CASSGTGYEQYF

v_gene: TRBV19
j_gene: TRBJ2-1
CDR3aa: CASGNSGTGGEHEQFF

v_gene: TRBV13
j_gene: TRBJ2-7
CDR3aa: CASSDVSSYEQYF

v_gene: TRBV19
j_gene: TRBJ2-2
CDR3aa: CASSISGGWTGELFF

v_gene: TRBV27
j_gene: TRBJ2-2
CDR3aa: CASSSTSAGGELFF

v_gene: TRBV10-1
j_gene: TRBJ2-6
CDR3aa: CASSTGIGANVLTF

v_gene: TRBV10-2
j_gene: TRBJ2-2
CDR3aa: CASSDDRARELFF

v_gene: TRBV7-6
j_gene: TRBJ2-1
CDR3aa: CASSPEGPYNEQFF

v_gene: TRBV28
j_gene: TRBJ1-5
CDR3aa: CASSDETTGEPQHF

v_gene: TRBV10-3
j_gene: TRBJ2-7
CDR3aa: CAVGTAYEQYF

v_gene: TRBV4-2
j_gene: TRBJ2-2
CDR3aa: CASSPTGGTGELFF

v_gene: TRBV6-5
j_gene: TRBJ2-7
CDR3aa: CASSYSQGYEQYF

v_gene: TRBV19
j_gene: TRBJ2-1
CDR3aa: CASSIGDYNEQFF

v_gene: TRBV7-2
j_gene: TRBJ2-7
CDR3aa: CASSLEGYTYEQYF

v_gene: TRBV5-6
j_gene: TRBJ2-7
CDR3aa: CASSLGAGSYEQYF

v_gene: TRBV9
j_gene: TRBJ1-2
CDR3aa: CASSFVGSGAYGYTF

v_gene: TRBV7-6
j_gene: TRBJ1-2
CDR3aa: CASSPGSGRLYGYTF

v_gene: TRBV2
j_gene: TRBJ2-3
CDR3aa: CASRDGQGLGTQYF

v_gene: TRBV19
j_gene: TRBJ2-7
CDR3aa: CATDSGGLDEQYF

v_gene: TRBV9
j_gene: TRBJ2-1
CDR3aa: CASSVDPATYNEQFF

v_gene: TRBV9
j_gene: TRBJ2-3
CDR3aa: CASSVEWGGTDTQYF

v_gene: TRBV21-1
j_gene: TRBJ2-5
CDR3aa: CASSPQYF